This TCR beta chain was sequenced during a study of T-cell memory formation after mild COVID-19. 5'RACE, which relied on constant-segment primers, yielded TCR alpha and TCR beta cDNA libraries carrying sample barcodes and UMIs. TCRdb re-called the 5' RACE reads through MiXCR, storing one row per CDR3 protein. This repertoire shows about 390,000 distinct CDR3 sequences, about 16% found once; its top ten account for roughly 21%. This clonotype has a handful of counts. Per the germline V gene, CDR1 is SNHLY and CDR2 is FYNNEI. Losses at the gene ends were 4 bases for V and 5 bases for J; bases not matched to a gene: 5. CDR3 length: 14 amino acids.

The source material was PBMCs or a T cell subset sorted from them (not recorded which). The chain couples TRBV2 to TRBJ1-1, with 9 bases aligning to TRBD1. This clonotype was sampled from a man between 18 and 29 years old who had mild COVID-19 (a few samples of this study predate the infection). Cell type and time point are not known. The CDR3 region is CASSAWDRVTEAFF. The DNA of the CDR3 is TGTGCCAGCAGTGCTTGGGACAGGGTGACTGAAGCTTTCTTT.